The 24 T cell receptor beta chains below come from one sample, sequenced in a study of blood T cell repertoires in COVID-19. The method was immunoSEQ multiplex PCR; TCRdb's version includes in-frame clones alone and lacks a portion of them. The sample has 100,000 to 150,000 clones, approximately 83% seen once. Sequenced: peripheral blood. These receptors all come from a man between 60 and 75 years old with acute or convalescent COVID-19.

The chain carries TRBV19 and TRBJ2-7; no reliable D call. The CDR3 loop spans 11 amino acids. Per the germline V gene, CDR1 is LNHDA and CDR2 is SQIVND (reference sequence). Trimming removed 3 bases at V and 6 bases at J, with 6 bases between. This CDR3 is CASSIGFEQYF. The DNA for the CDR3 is TGTGCCAGTAGTATCGGGTTCGAGCAGTACTTC.

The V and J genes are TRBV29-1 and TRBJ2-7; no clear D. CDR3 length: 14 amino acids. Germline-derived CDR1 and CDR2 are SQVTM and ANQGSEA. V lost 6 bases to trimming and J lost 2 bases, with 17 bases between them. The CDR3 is CSVLDILGTYEQYF. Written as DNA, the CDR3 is TGCAGCGTACTCGACATCCTTGGAACCTACGAGCAGTACTTC.

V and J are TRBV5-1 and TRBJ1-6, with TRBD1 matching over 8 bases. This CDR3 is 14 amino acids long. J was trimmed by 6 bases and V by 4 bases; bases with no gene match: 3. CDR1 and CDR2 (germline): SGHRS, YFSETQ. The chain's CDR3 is CASSRGQVNSPLHF. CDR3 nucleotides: TGCGCCAGCAGCAGGGGACAGGTTAATTCACCCCTCCACTTT.

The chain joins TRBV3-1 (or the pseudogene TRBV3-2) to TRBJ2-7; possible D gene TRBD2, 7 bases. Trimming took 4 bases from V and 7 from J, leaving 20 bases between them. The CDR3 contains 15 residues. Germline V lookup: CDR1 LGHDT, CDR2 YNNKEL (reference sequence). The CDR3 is CASSPLGGRVGEQYF. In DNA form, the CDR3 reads TGTGCCAGCAGCCCCCTCGGGGGGCGGGTGGGGGAGCAGTACTTC.

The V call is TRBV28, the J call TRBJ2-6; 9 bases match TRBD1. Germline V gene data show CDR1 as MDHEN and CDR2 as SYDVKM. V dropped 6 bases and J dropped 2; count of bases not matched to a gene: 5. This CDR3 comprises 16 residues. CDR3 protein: CASRGTGLAGANVLTF. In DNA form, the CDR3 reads TGTGCCAGCAGGGGGACAGGGTTAGCTGGGGCCAACGTCCTGACTTTC.

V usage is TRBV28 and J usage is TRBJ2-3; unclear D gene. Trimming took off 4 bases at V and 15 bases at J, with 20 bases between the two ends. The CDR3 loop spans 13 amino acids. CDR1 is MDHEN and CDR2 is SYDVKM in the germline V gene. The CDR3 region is CASSSQTEPEGYF. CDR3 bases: TGTGCCAGCAGTTCTCAGACGGAGCCCGAAGGTTATTTT.

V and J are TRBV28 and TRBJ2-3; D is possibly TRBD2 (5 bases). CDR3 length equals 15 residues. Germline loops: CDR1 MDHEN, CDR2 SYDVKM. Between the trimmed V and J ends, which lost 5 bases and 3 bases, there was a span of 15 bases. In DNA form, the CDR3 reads TGTGCCAGCAGTGGCCGGGGTACCAAGACAGATACGCAGTATTTT. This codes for CASSGRGTKTDTQYF. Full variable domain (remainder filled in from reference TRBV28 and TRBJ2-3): DVKVTQSSRYLVKRTGEKVFLECVQDMDHENMFWYRQDPGLGLRLIYFSYDVKMKEKGDIPEGYSVSREKKERFSLILESASTNQTSMYLCASSGRGTKTDTQYFGPGTRLTVL.

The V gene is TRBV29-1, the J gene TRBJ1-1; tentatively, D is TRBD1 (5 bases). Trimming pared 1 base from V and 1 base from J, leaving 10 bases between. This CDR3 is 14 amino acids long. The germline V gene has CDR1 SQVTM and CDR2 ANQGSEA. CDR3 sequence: CSVEGWGGNTEAFF. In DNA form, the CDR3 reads TGCAGCGTTGAAGGATGGGGGGGGAACACTGAAGCTTTCTTT.

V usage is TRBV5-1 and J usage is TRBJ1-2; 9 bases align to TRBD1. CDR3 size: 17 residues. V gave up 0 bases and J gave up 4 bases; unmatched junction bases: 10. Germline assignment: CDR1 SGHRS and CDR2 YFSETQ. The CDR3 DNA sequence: TGCGCCAGCAGCTTGGTAGTACAGGGGGCGTCTGGCTATGGCTACACCTTC. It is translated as CASSLVVQGASGYGYTF.

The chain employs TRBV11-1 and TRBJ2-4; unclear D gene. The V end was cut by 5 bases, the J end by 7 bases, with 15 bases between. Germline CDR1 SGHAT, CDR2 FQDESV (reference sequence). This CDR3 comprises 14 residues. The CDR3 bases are TGTGCCAGCAGCCCCGGGTCCGCTGCGAACATTCAGTACTTC. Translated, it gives CASSPGSAANIQYF.

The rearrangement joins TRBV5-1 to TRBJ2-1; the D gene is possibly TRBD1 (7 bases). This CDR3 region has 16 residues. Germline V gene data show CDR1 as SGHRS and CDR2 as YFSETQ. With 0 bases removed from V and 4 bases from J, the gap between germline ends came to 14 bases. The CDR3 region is CASSLAAGQRYNEQFF. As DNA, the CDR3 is TGCGCCAGCAGCTTGGCGGCGGGACAGAGGTACAATGAGCAGTTCTTC.

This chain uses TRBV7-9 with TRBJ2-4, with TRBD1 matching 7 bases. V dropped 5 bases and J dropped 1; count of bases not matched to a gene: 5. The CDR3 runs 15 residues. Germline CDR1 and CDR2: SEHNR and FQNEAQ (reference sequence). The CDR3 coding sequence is TGTGCCAGCAGCCTGACGGGACAGGCCAAAAACATTCAGTACTTC. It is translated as CASSLTGQAKNIQYF.

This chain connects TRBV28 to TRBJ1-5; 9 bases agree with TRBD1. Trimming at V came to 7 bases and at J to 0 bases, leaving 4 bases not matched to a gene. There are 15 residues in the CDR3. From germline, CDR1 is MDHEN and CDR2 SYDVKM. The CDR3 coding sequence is TGTGCCAGCAAGTGGACAGGGGATAGCAATCAGCCCCAGCATTTT. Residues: CASKWTGDSNQPQHF.

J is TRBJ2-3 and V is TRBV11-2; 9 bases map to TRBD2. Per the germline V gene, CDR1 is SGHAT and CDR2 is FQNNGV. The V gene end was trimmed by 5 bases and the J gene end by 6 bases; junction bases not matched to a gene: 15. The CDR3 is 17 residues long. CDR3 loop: CASSLRLAEGFADTQYF. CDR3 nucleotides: TGTGCCAGCAGCCTCCGACTAGCGGAAGGCTTCGCGGATACGCAGTATTTT. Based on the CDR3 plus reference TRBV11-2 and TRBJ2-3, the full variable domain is EAGVAQSPRYKIIEKRQSVAFWCNPISGHATLYWYQQILGQGPKLLIQFQNNGVVDDSQLPKDRFSAERLKGVDSTLKIQPAKLEDSAVYLCASSLRLAEGFADTQYFGPGTRLTVL.

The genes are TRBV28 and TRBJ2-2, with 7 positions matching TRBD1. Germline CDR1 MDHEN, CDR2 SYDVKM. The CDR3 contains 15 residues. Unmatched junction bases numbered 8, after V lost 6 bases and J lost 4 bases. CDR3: CASSLPQGTTGELFF. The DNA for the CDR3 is TGTGCCAGCAGCTTACCACAGGGGACCACCGGGGAGCTGTTTTTT.

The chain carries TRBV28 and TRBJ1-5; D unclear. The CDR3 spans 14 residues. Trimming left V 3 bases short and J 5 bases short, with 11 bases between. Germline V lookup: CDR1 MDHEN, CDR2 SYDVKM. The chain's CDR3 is CASSLARRDQPQHF. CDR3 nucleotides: TGTGCCAGCAGTTTGGCTAGGCGAGATCAGCCCCAGCATTTT.

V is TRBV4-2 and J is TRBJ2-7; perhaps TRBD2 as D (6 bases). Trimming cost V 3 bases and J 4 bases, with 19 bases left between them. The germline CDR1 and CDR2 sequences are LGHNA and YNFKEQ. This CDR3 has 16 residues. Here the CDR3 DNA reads TGTGCCAGCAGCCAGTCTTCCGGGACTCTCCGATACGAGCAGTACTTC. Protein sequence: CASSQSSGTLRYEQYF.

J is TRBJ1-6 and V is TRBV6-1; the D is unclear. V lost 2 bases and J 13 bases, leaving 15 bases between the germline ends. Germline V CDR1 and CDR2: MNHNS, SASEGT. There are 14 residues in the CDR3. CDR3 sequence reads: CASSEPGRATPLHF. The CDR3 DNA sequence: TGTGCCAGCAGTGAACCCGGGAGAGCGACCCCCCTCCACTTT.

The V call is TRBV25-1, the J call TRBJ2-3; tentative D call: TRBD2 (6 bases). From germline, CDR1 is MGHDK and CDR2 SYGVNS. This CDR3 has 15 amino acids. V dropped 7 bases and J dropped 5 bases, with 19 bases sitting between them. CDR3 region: CASKAAGLGLDTQYF. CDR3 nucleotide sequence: TGTGCCAGCAAAGCTGCGGGGTTAGGGTTAGATACGCAGTATTTT.

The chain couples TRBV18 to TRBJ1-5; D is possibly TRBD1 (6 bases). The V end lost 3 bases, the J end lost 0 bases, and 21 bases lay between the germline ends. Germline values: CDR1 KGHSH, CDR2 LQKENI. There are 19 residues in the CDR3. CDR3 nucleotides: TGTGCCAGCTCACCGATCCCTCTTACCGGGACACTTAGCAATCAGCCCCAGCATTTT. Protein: CASSPIPLTGTLSNQPQHF.

DNA for the CDR3: TGCGCCAGCAGCCAGCGACAAGAGGGCCCCTACGAGCAGTACTTC. Amino acid sequence: CASSQRQEGPYEQYF. The J gene is TRBJ2-7, the V gene TRBV4-1; a weak D match, TRBD2 (5 bases). V dropped 3 bases and J dropped 2 bases, with 14 bases sitting between them. CDR3 length: 15 residues. Germline V gene lookup returns CDR1 MGHRA and CDR2 YSYEKL.

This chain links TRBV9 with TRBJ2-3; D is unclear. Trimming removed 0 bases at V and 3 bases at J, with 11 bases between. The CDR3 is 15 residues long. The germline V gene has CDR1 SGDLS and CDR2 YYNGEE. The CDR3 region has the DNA TGTGCCAGCAGCGTAGGCGTCCTGGTGACAGATACGCAGTATTTT. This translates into CASSVGVLVTDTQYF.

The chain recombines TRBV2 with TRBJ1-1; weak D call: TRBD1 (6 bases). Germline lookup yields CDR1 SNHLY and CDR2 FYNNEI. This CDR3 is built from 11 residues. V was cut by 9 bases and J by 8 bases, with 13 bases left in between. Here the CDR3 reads CARSRDKEAFF. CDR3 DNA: TGTGCCAGGAGCCGGGACAAGGAAGCTTTCTTT.

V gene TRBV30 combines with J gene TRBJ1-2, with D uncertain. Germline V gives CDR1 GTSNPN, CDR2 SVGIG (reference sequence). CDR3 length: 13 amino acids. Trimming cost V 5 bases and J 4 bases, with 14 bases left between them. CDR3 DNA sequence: TGTGCCTGGGGGTCCAACCGGGGCTATGGCTACACCTTC. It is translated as CAWGSNRGYGYTF. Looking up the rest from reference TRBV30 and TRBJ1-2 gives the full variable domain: SQTIHQWPATLVQPVGSPLSLECTVEGTSNPNLYWYRQAAGRGLQLLFYSVGIGQISSEVPQNLSASRPQDRQFILSSKKLLLSDSGFYLCAWGSNRGYGYTFGSGTRLTVV.